Below, 11 T cell receptor beta chains from the same sample are listed, as sequenced in a study of blood T cell repertoires in COVID-19. Produced via immunoSEQ multiplex PCR; TCRdb's table is partial and in-frame only. The sample records some 31,000 clones, 85% being singletons. Sequenced sample: peripheral blood. Every receptor here comes from a woman aged 55-69 years with active COVID-19.

This chain uses TRBV7-9 with TRBJ2-1; D might be TRBD2 (5 bases). CDR1 and CDR2 (germline): SEHNR, FQNEAQ (reference sequence). Trimming removed 3 bases from V and 2 bases from J, with 11 bases in between. This CDR3 comprises 15 residues. The CDR3 loop reads CASSLAGLTYNEQFF. Written as DNA, the CDR3 is TGTGCCAGCAGCTTGGCGGGTCTAACCTACAATGAGCAGTTCTTC.

The gene calls are TRBV11-3 and TRBJ2-5; TRBD1 matches 8 bases. With V trimmed by 3 bases and J by 1 base, 4 bases remained unmatched. Germline V lookup: CDR1 SGHNT, CDR2 YENEEA. The length of the CDR3 is 15 residues. DNA of the CDR3: TGTGCCAGCAGCTTGGCGACAGGGGTCCAAGAGACCCAGTACTTC. Amino acids: CASSLATGVQETQYF.

This clone was seen a handful of times. The chain links TRBV6-5 to TRBJ1-2, with D perhaps TRBD1 (5 bases). V was clipped by 0 bases and J by 4 bases, with 6 bases between them. Per germline, CDR1 MNHEY and CDR2 SVGAGI. The CDR3 runs to 13 residues. In nucleotides, the CDR3 is TGTGCCAGCAGTTACTCGGGGGGCTATGGCTACACCTTC. Translation gives CASSYSGGYGYTF.

In its sample, this clone was seen a few times. The chain recombines TRBV5-6 with TRBJ2-1; D might be TRBD2 (5 bases). The CDR3 totals 14 residues. V was clipped by 3 bases and J by 4 bases, with 11 bases between them. Germline lookup yields CDR1 SGHDT and CDR2 YYEEEE. The CDR3 protein is CASSSVTGYNEQFF. CDR3 nucleotides: TGTGCCAGCAGCTCAGTTACGGGGTACAATGAGCAGTTCTTC.

This clone was found once. V and J are TRBV15 and TRBJ2-3; D gene unclear. CDR1 and CDR2 (germline): LNHNV, YYDKDF (reference sequence). Trimming took 2 bases from V and 0 from J, leaving 12 bases between them. The CDR3 totals 16 residues. CDR3 nucleotides: TGTGCCACCAGCAGACGTTACTCCTCTAGCACAGATACGCAGTATTTT. Translated, it gives CATSRRYSSSTDTQYF. Drawing the rest from reference TRBV15 and TRBJ2-3, the complete variable domain is DAMVIQNPRYQVTQFGKPVTLSCSQTLNHNVMYWYQQKSSQAPKLLFHYYDKDFNNEADTPDNFQSRRPNTSFCFLDIRSPGLGDTAMYLCATSRRYSSSTDTQYFGPGTRLTVL.

This clone has a handful of counts. The chain carries TRBV15 and TRBJ1-4; a possible D gene is TRBD1 (5 bases). V gave up 5 bases and J gave up 7 bases, with 11 bases separating them. CDR1 is LNHNV, CDR2 YYDKDF, per germline (reference sequence). CDR3 length: 13 residues. CDR3 loop: CATSARASEKLFF. As DNA, the CDR3 is TGTGCCACCAGCGCCAGGGCGAGTGAAAAACTGTTTTTT.

This chain uses TRBV7-3 with TRBJ2-7; a weak D match, TRBD1 (5 bases). This CDR3 spans 17 amino acids. Trimming removed 4 bases at V and 3 bases at J, with 22 bases between. Looked up from germline, CDR1 is SGHTA and CDR2 is FQGTGA. CDR3 in amino acids: CASSSRTRFVQGYEQYF. CDR3 DNA sequence: TGTGCCAGCAGCTCCCGAACCAGGTTTGTCCAGGGCTACGAGCAGTACTTC. The full variable domain, its missing parts supplied by reference TRBV7-3 and TRBJ2-7, is GAGVSQTPSNKVTEKGKYVELRCDPISGHTALYWYRQSLGQGPEFLIYFQGTGAADDSGLPNDRFFAVRPEGSVSTLKIQRTERGDSAVYLCASSSRTRFVQGYEQYFGPGTRLTVT.

This sequence joins TRBV20-1 and TRBJ2-7; tentatively, D is TRBD1 (5 bases). Germline lookup yields CDR1 DFQATT and CDR2 SNEGSKA (reference sequence). V was pared by 1 base and J by 5 bases, with 6 bases between. The CDR3 runs 11 residues. CDR3 bases: TGCAGTGCTAGAGGACAGAACGAGCAGTACTTC. Its protein is CSARGQNEQYF.

The chain carries TRBV7-2 and TRBJ2-5; possible D gene TRBD1, 5 bases. Trimming pared 4 bases from V and 1 base from J, leaving 10 bases between. Germline lookup yields CDR1 SGHTA and CDR2 FQGNSA. The CDR3 length is 14 residues. The CDR3 sequence: CASSWTTLQETQYF. CDR3 nucleotides: TGTGCCAGCAGCTGGACAACGCTCCAAGAGACCCAGTACTTC.

V gene TRBV7-9 combines with J gene TRBJ2-1, with 11 bases that match TRBD1. The CDR3 covers 14 residues. J gave up 5 bases and V 8 bases, and 5 bases lay outside the gene matches. Looked up from germline, CDR1 is SEHNR and CDR2 is FQNEAQ (reference sequence). The CDR3 nucleotides read TGTGCCAGCCTTCGGACAGGGGGCCACAATGAGCAGTTCTTC. Its protein is CASLRTGGHNEQFF.

J is TRBJ2-2 and V is TRBV7-9, with 7 bases lining up with TRBD2. Germline values: CDR1 SEHNR, CDR2 FQNEAQ (reference sequence). The CDR3 contains 15 residues. Germline trimming cut 5 bases from V and 4 bases from J; bases unmatched to any gene: 7. The CDR3 is CASSGRTSGTGELFF. The CDR3 region has the DNA TGTGCCAGCAGCGGCCGGACTAGTGGCACCGGGGAGCTGTTTTTT. Based on the CDR3 plus reference TRBV7-9 and TRBJ2-2, the full variable domain is DTGVSQNPRHKITKRGQNVTFRCDPISEHNRLYWYRQTLGQGPEFLTYFQNEAQLEKSRLLSDRFSAERPKGSFSTLEIQRTEQGDSAMYLCASSGRTSGTGELFFGEGSRLTVL.